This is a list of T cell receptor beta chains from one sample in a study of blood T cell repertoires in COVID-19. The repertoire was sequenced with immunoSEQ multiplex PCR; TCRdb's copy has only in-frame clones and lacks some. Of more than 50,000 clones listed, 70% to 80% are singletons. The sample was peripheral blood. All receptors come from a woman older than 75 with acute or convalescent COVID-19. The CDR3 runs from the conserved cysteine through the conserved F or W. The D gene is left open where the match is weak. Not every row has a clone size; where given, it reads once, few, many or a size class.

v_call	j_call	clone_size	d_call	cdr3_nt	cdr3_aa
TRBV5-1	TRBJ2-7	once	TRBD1	TGCGCCAGCAGCTCCGGACAGGGATTAAACTACGAGCAGTACTTC	CASSSGQGLNYEQYF
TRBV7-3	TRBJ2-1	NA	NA	TGTGCCAGCAGCCCGGGATACTACAATGAGCAGTTCTTC	CASSPGYYNEQFF
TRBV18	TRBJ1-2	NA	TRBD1	TGTGCCAGCTCACCACGACAGGGGATATATGGCTACACCTTC	CASSPRQGIYGYTF
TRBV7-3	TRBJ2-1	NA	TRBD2	TGTGCCAGCAGCTTAAGGGCAGCGGGATTCTCCTACAATGAGCAGTTCTTC	CASSLRAAGFSYNEQFF
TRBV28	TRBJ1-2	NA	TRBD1	TGTGCCAGCAGTTTAGATCGCCTCGGGACAGAGTCTAACTATGGCTACACCTTC	CASSLDRLGTESNYGYTF
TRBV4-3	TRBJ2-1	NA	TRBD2	TGCGCCAGCAGGACTAGCGCTCGACCTAGCTCCTACAATGAGCAGTTCTTC	CASRTSARPSSYNEQFF
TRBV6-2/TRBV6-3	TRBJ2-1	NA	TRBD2	TGTGCCAGCAGTTACCGACTAGCGGGACTCTCCTACAATGAGCAGTTCTTC	CASSYRLAGLSYNEQFF
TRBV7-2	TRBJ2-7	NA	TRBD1	TGTGCCAGCAGCCCTAGGACAGGGGGTACCTACGAGCAGTACTTC	CASSPRTGGTYEQYF
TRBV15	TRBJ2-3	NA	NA	TGTGCCACCAGTAAGAGGGAATCAACCGGAAGGACGCAGTATTTT	CATSKRESTGRTQYF
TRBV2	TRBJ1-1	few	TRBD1	TGTGCCAGCAGTCTGACAGGGGGCCGGGAAGCTTTCTTT	CASSLTGGREAFF
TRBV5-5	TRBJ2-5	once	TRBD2	TGTGCCAGCAGCTTGGTGCTAGCGGGAGGGGCCCAGTACTTC	CASSLVLAGGAQYF
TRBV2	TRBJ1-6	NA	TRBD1	TGTGCCAGCAGCGAAGGGGCAGGGGGCGTGAATTCACCCCTCCACTTT	CASSEGAGGVNSPLHF
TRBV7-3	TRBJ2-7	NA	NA	TGTGCCAGCAGCCCCGGACACGCCTACGAGCAGTACTTC	CASSPGHAYEQYF
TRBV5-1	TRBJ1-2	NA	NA	TGCGCCAGCAGCGCCAATCCAGGGGAGAACTATGGCTACACCTTC	CASSANPGENYGYTF
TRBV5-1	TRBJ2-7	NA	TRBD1	TGCGCCAGCAGCTTTCAGACAGGGTCCCTCTACGAGCAGTACTTC	CASSFQTGSLYEQYF
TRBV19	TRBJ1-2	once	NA	TGTGCCAGTAGTCCTGGAAAGACACAAGCTTCCTATGGCTACACCTTC	CASSPGKTQASYGYTF
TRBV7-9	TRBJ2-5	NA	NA	TGTGCCAGCAGTCAGAGGTGGGAGACCCAGTACTTC	CASSQRWETQYF
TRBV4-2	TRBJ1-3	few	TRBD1	TGTGCCAGCAGCCGAGGGTCCGTGGGACAGGGAACTGGAAACACCATATATTTT	CASSRGSVGQGTGNTIYF
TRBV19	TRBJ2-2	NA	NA	TGTGCCAGTAGTATAGGAGGGACCGGGGAGCTGTTTTTT	CASSIGGTGELFF
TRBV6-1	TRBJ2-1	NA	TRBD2	TGTGCCAGCAGTGACAGGCGGACTAGCGGGAGAGGAGGCTACAATGAGCAGTTCTTC	CASSDRRTSGRGGYNEQFF
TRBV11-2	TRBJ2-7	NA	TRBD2	TGTGCCAGCAGCTCTAGGGGCGCTAGCGGGGCCGGGCAGCAGTACTTC	CASSSRGASGAGQQYF
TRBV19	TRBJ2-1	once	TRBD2	TGTGCCAGTAAACTAGCGGGAGAGGGTGAGCAGTTCTTC	CASKLAGEGEQFF
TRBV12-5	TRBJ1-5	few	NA	TGTGCTAGTGGCCGGGGAGCCTTCAGTCAGCCCCAGCATTTT	CASGRGAFSQPQHF
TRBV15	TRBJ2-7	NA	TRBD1	TGTGCCACCGGGCGAGGGGGCTTCCCCTACGAGCAGTACTTC	CATGRGGFPYEQYF
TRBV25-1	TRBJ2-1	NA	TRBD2	TGTGCCAGCAGTTGGACTAGCGACCGCAGCTCCTACAATGAGCAGTTCTTC	CASSWTSDRSSYNEQFF
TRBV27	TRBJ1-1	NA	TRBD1	TGTGCCAGCAGCCCAGGGGGCGCAAGGACTGAAGCTTTCTTT	CASSPGGARTEAFF
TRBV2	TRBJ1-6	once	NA	TGTGCCAGCAGCGTTTCAGGGGAAGAGTCACCCCTCCACTTT	CASSVSGEESPLHF
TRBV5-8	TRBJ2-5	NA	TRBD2	TGTGCCAGCAGCTCGAAGTTAGCGGGAGGGCCCCGGGAGACCCAGTACTTC	CASSSKLAGGPRETQYF
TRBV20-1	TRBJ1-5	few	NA	TGCAGTGCTAGTAAGGGGGGGAATCAGCCCCAGCATTTT	CSASKGGNQPQHF
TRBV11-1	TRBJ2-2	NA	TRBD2	TGTGCCAGCAGCCCTGGGACTAGAAACACCGGGGAGCTGTTTTTT	CASSPGTRNTGELFF
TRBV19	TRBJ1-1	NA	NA	TGTGCCAGTAGAAGCAGGGTCGGGAACACTGAAGCTTTCTTT	CASRSRVGNTEAFF
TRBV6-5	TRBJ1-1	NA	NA	TGTGCCAGCAGTTACTCGTACAGGATGAACACTGAAGCTTTCTTT	CASSYSYRMNTEAFF
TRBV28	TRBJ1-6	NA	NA	TGTGCCAGCAACCAGGGGAGCTCCTATAATTCACCCCTCCACTTT	CASNQGSSYNSPLHF
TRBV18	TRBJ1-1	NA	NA	TGTGCCAGCTCGCCCACTTTGCGGTCTGAAGCTTTCTTT	CASSPTLRSEAFF
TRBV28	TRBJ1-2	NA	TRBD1	TGTGCCAGCAGTTCAAATTACAGGGGATTCGACTATGGCTACACCTTC	CASSSNYRGFDYGYTF
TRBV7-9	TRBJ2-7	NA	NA	TGTGCCAGCAGCCGAGGTGGCCACGAGCAGTACTTC	CASSRGGHEQYF
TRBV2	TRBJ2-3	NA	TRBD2	TGTGCCAGCAGCGGACTAGTAAGAGATACGCAGTATTTT	CASSGLVRDTQYF
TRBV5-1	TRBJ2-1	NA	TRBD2	TGCGCCAGCAGCCCAACGGCTAGCGGGGGATACAATGAGCAGTTCTTC	CASSPTASGGYNEQFF
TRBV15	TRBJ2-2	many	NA	TGTGCCATCTCCCAGCGTCCCGGGGAGCTGTTTTTT	CAISQRPGELFF
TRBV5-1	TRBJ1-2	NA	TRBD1	TGCGCCAGCAGCCCTGGTGGGTTCACCGGGACAGGGGGCGGCTACACCTTC	CASSPGGFTGTGGGYTF
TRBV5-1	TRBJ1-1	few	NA	TGCGCCAGCAGTCCCGACCAGGGGACCATGAACACTGAAGCTTTCTTT	CASSPDQGTMNTEAFF
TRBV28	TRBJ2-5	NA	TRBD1	TGTGCCAGCAGGGAGACAGGGAATGAGGCGGAGACCCAGTACTTC	CASRETGNEAETQYF
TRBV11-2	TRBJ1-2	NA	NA	TGTGCCAGCAGCAGGGGGGGGGAGCCCAGATATGGCTACACCTTC	CASSRGGEPRYGYTF
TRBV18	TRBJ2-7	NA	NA	TGTGCCAGCTCACCGTCCCGAGGGGGCGCGGGGGAGCAGTACTTC	CASSPSRGGAGEQYF
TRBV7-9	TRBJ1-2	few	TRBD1	TGTGCCAGCAGCCCCACCGCGGGACAGGGAAACTATGGCTACACCTTC	CASSPTAGQGNYGYTF
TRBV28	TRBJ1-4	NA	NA	TGTGCCAGCAGTTTCTCGGGGACTCGCAATCTTAATGAAAAACTGTTTTTT	CASSFSGTRNLNEKLFF
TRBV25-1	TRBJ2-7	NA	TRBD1	TGTGCCACGACACGGACAGGGTCCTACGAGCAGTACTTC	CATTRTGSYEQYF
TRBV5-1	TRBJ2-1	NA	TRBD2	TGCGCCAGCAGCTCCCCACTAGCGGCGAATGAGCAGTTCTTC	CASSSPLAANEQFF